This T cell receptor (beta chain) appears in the sequencing data of a study of blood T cell repertoires in COVID-19. Overall study: The samples span acute and convalescent COVID-19 from the United States, Italy and Spain.

Original handling: Reference gene primer amplification in the assay estimated nucleated cell counts. The data were produced by immunoSEQ multiplex PCR, yet TCRdb's version contains in-frame clones alone and is incomplete. V, J and clone size are those of that table, while D and trimming were read from the DNA. Of fewer than 250,000 clones listed, roughly 90% are singletons. Germline V CDR1 and CDR2: SGHTA, FQGNSA. The junction had 4 bases not matched to a gene; V was cut back by 5 bases and J by 0 bases. This CDR3 region has 15 residues. Sequencing was carried out using peripheral blood. The V and J genes are TRBV7-2 and TRBJ1-3; 7 bases match TRBD1. This receptor was obtained from a man between 65 and 85 years old with acute or convalescent COVID-19. In nucleotides, the CDR3 is TGTGCCAGCAGCCCGGACAGGAACTCTGGAAACACCATATATTTT. Protein sequence: CASSPDRNSGNTIYF.